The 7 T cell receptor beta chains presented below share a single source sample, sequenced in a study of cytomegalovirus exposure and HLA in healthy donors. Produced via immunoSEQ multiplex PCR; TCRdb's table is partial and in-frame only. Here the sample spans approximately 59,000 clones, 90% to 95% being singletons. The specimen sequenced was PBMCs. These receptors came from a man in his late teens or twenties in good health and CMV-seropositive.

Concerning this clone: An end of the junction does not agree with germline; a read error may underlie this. The DNA of the CDR3 is TGTGCCAGCAGCGTAGCGGGAGTAAAGAATGAGCAGTTCTTC. Residues: CASSVAGVKNEQFF. The rearrangement uses TRBV7-9 and TRBJ2-1; 9 bases are shared with TRBD2. This CDR3 region has 14 residues. Germline lookup yields CDR1 SEHNR and CDR2 FQNEAQ (reference sequence).

This chain's CDR3 is CASMGGISYEQYF. The CDR3, as DNA: TGTGCCAGCATGGGGGGGATCTCCTACGAGCAGTACTTC. V and J are TRBV27 and TRBJ2-7, with 7 bases fitting TRBD2. V trimming: 7 bases; J trimming: 0 bases; junction bases outside the gene matches: 3. The CDR3 covers 13 residues. Germline CDR1 MNHEY, CDR2 SMNVEV (reference sequence).

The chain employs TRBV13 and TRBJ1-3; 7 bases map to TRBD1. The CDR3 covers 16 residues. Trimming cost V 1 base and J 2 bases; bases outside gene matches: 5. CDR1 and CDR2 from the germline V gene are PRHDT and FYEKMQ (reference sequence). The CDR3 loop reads CASSLAGQFTGNTIYF. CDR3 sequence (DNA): TGTGCCAGCAGCTTAGCGGGACAGTTCACTGGAAACACCATATATTTT.

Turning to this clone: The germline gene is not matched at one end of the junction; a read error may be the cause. The CDR3 spells CASSLMDRSYEQYF. CDR3 sequence (DNA): TGTGCTAGCAGCTTAATGGACAGGAGCTACGAGCAGTACTTC. The rearrangement uses TRBV7-7 and TRBJ2-7; 7 bases agree with TRBD1. This CDR3 is 14 amino acids long. CDR1 is SSHAT, CDR2 FNYEAQ, per germline (reference sequence).

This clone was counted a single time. The DNA for the CDR3 is TGCGCCAGCAGTGAGGGCTATGAGCAGTTCTTC. Translation: CASSEGYEQFF. J is TRBJ2-1 and V is TRBV10-1; D remains unclear. V gave up 2 bases and J gave up 8 bases, with 4 bases separating them. The germline V gene encodes CDR1 WNHNN and CDR2 SYGVQD (reference sequence). The CDR3 totals 11 residues.

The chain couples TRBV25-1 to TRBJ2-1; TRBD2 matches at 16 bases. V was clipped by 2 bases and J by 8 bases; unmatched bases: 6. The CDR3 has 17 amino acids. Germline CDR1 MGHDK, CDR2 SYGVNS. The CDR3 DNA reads TGTGCCAGCAGTGAAAAAGTGGGACTAGCGGGAGGGGATGAGCAGTTCTTC. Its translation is CASSEKVGLAGGDEQFF.

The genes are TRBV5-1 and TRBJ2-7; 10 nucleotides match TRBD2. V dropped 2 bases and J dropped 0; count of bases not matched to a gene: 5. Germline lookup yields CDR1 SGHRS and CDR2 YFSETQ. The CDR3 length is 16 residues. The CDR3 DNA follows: TGCGCCAGCAGCTTTACATTAGCGGGAGGCTCCTACGAGCAGTACTTC. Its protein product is CASSFTLAGGSYEQYF.